The present T cell receptor (beta chain) was sequenced within a study of T cell responses to AZD1222 COVID-19 vaccine. The study, taken as a whole, reports: Baseline seropositivity characterized only a handful of AZD1222 recipients. Repertoire samples came only from after the peak T cell response. Donor demographics were predominantly white British with a female majority; clonal diversity may be underestimated.

This clone has just a few counts. Its antigen remains unidentified. V was shortened by 3 bases and J by 8 bases, with 20 bases between the two germline ends. The germline gives CDR1 LGHNA, CDR2 YSLEER. The CDR3 is made up of 16 amino acids. Clones were read by immunoSEQ multiplex PCR, and TCRdb kept only the in-frame ones, dropping some. The sample has 70,000 to 80,000 clones, roughly 80% seen once. The receptor comes from an adult who received the AZD1222 COVID-19 vaccine. V is TRBV4-3 and J is TRBJ2-1; tentatively, D is TRBD2 (6 bases). Sequencing used peripheral blood, obtained 28 days after the second AZD1222 dose. In nucleotides, the CDR3 is TGCGCCAGCAGCCAGCTCCGGGGGATGACGGGCCATGAGCAGTTCTTC. Translating gives CASSQLRGMTGHEQFF.